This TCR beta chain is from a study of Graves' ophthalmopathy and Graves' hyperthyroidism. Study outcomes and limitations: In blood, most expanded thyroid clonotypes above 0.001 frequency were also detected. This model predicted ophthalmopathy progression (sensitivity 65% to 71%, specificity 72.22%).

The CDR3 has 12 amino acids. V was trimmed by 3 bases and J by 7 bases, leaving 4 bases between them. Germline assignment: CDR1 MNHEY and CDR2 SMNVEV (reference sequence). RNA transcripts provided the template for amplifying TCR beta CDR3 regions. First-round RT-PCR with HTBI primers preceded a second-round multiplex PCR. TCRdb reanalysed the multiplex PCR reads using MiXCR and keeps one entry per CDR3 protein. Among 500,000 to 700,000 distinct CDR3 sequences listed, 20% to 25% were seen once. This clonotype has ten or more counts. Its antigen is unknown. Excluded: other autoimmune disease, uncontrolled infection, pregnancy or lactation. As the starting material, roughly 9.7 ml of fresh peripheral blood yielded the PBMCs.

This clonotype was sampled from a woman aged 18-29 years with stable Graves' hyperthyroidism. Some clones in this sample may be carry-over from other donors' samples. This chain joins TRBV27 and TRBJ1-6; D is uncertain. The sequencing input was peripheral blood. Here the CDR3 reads CASSFANSPLHF. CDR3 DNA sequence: TGTGCCAGCAGTTTTGCGAATTCACCCCTCCACTTT.